These 27 T cell receptor beta chains originate from one sample sequenced in a study of human T cells and chemical hapten exposure. Time point denoted: healthy volunteer bleed at 6 weeks. Unfractionated whole blood was the source from which total RNA was extracted. TCRdb redid the calling of the RACE reads with MiXCR, one entry per CDR3 protein. Among about 65,000 distinct CDR3 sequences listed, approximately 6.5% were seen once. Sequenced material: whole blood. The receptors here all came from a female donor in good health. Some clones in this sample may be carry-over from other donors' samples.

This clonotype was detected once. A much larger clone sits a single nucleotide away, making a read error possible. The chain uses TRBV29-1 and TRBJ1-1; no reliable D call. The V and J ends lost 5 bases and 0 bases respectively, with 10 bases between them. This CDR3 spans 13 amino acids. The germline CDR1 and CDR2 sequences are SQVTM and ANQGSEA. CDR3 protein: CSVLSSMNTEAFF. The CDR3 bases are TGCAGCGTTTTGTCATCGATGAACACTGAAGCTTTCTTT.

Ten or more counts support this clonotype. The chain recombines TRBV28 with TRBJ1-4; D not resolved. Germline CDR1 MDHEN, CDR2 SYDVKM. Trimming left V 2 bases short and J 5 bases short, with 6 bases between. The CDR3 sequence is 13 residues long. This CDR3 reads CASSLQVNEKLFF. The CDR3 DNA is TGTGCCAGCAGTTTACAGGTCAATGAAAAACTGTTTTTT.

This clonotype showed up just a few times. V usage is TRBV7-9 and J usage is TRBJ2-5, with 7 bases that match TRBD2. V dropped 3 bases and J dropped 1; count of bases not matched to a gene: 5. This CDR3 spans 15 amino acids. Germline loops: CDR1 SEHNR, CDR2 FQNEAQ (reference sequence). DNA for the CDR3: TGTGCCAGCAGCTTCCTAGCGGAGCTCCAAGAGACCCAGTACTTC. Its protein is CASSFLAELQETQYF.

Of note for this clonotype: The CDR3 carries no conserved terminal phenylalanine or tryptophan, so it likely arises from a read error. It is unclear where the CDR3 begins or ends on the DNA, so no DNA is shown, and the CDR3 is as TCRdb lists it. The rearrangement uses TRBV12-3 or TRBV12-4 and TRBJ1-5; TRBD1 is the table's D call, not checked against the DNA. The CDR3 is 12 amino acids long, termini counted. CDR3 residues: CASSSGTGGFSI.

The rearrangement joins TRBV28 to TRBJ2-2; 9 positions match TRBD1. With 2 bases clipped from V and 4 bases from J, the junction kept 5 bases outside the gene matches. Germline CDR1 MDHEN, CDR2 SYDVKM. The length of the CDR3 is 16 residues. CDR3 in DNA: TGTGCCAGCAGTTTACCGGGACAGGGTATCACCGGGGAGCTGTTTTTT. This gives the protein CASSLPGQGITGELFF.

The chain combines TRBV10-3 with TRBJ2-5; TRBD1 matches 7 bases. The V segment lost 5 bases and the J segment 1 base; nucleotides outside the gene matches: 7. The CDR3 is 15 amino acids. Germline values: CDR1 ENHRY, CDR2 SYGVKD. For the CDR3, the DNA is TGTGCCATCAGTCAGGGGGACCTCCCCCAAGAGACCCAGTACTTC. Protein product: CAISQGDLPQETQYF.

This clonotype was found many times. V gene TRBV7-8 combines with J gene TRBJ2-7, with a possible D match to TRBD2 (6 bases). Germline V gene data show CDR1 as SGHVS and CDR2 as FQNEAQ. V was cut by 0 bases and J by 0 bases, with 9 bases left in between. This CDR3 has 15 amino acids. CDR3 nucleotide sequence: TGTGCCAGCAGCTTAGCGGAGGGTAGCTCCTACGAGCAGTACTTC. It translates to CASSLAEGSSYEQYF.

Points on this clonotype: One junction end disagrees with the germline gene, perhaps due to a read error. J is TRBJ2-7 and V is TRBV7-3; 9 bases line up with TRBD1. Germline V gene sequence: CDR1 SGHTA, CDR2 FQGTGA. This CDR3 is built from 14 residues. The CDR3 region is CASSPGTGSVEQHF. The CDR3 DNA reads TGTGCCAGCAGTCCCGGGACAGGGAGTGTAGAGCAGCACTTC.

The chain joins TRBV5-1 to TRBJ2-5, with TRBD1 matching 8 bases. Germline V gene data show CDR1 as SGHRS and CDR2 as YFSETQ. The CDR3 is made up of 13 amino acids. The V gene end was trimmed by 7 bases and the J gene end by 2 bases; junction bases not matched to a gene: 4. The chain's CDR3 is CASGDRSQETQYF. In DNA, the CDR3 is TGCGCCAGCGGGGACAGGTCACAAGAGACCCAGTACTTC.

The chain uses TRBV7-9 and TRBJ2-5; 7 nucleotides match TRBD2. V gave up 5 bases and J gave up 3 bases; unmatched junction bases: 6. The CDR3 spans 14 residues. In germline, CDR1 is SEHNR, CDR2 FQNEAQ (reference sequence). The CDR3 spells CASSPVGGEETQYF. CDR3 nucleotide sequence: TGTGCCAGCAGCCCCGTGGGGGGGGAAGAGACCCAGTACTTC.

This clonotype was counted only a few times. The CDR3 nucleotides are TGTGCCAGCAGCACCCGACTAGCGGGAGGGTACGAGCAGTACTTC. Its translation: CASSTRLAGGYEQYF. V gene TRBV13 combines with J gene TRBJ2-7; 14 bases are a match to TRBD2. Per the germline V gene, CDR1 is PRHDT and CDR2 is FYEKMQ (reference sequence). The CDR3 contains 15 residues. Trimming at V came to 5 bases and at J to 4 bases, leaving 4 bases not matched to a gene.

The chain couples TRBV12-3 or TRBV12-4 to TRBJ1-1; D is unclear. V lost 8 bases to trimming and J lost 5 bases, with 12 bases between them. The length of the CDR3 is 12 residues. CDR3 nucleotides: TGTGCCAGCTACGCTATTGGGACTGAAGCTTTCTTT. It specifies CASYAIGTEAFF.

J is TRBJ2-4 and V is TRBV29-1; D gene unclear. Germline-derived CDR1 and CDR2 are SQVTM and ANQGSEA. This CDR3 has 14 amino acids. V was trimmed by 4 bases and J by 1 base, leaving 11 bases between them. CDR3 nucleotide sequence: TGCAGCGTTGGTTGGGCCTTGGCCAAAAACATTCAGTACTTC. The encoded protein is CSVGWALAKNIQYF.

The chain combines TRBV7-2 with TRBJ2-3; 7 bases fit TRBD2. The trim removed 1 base at V and 5 bases at J, leaving 9 bases unmatched. The CDR3 is 16 residues long. Germline V gene data show CDR1 as SGHTA and CDR2 as FQGNSA. The CDR3: CASSLGFAGVGDTQYF. Written as DNA, the CDR3 is TGTGCCAGCAGCTTAGGGTTTGCGGGAGTGGGAGATACGCAGTATTTT. The entire variable domain, with the rest obtained from reference TRBV7-2 and TRBJ2-3, is as follows: GAGVSQSPSNKVTEKGKDVELRCDPISGHTALYWYRQSLGQGLEFLIYFQGNSAPDKSGLPSDRFSAERTGGSVSTLTIQRTQQEDSAVYLCASSLGFAGVGDTQYFGPGTRLTVL.

This chain joins TRBV20-1 and TRBJ2-7; D is undetermined. Germline V gives CDR1 DFQATT, CDR2 SNEGSKA (reference sequence). V lost 2 bases, J lost 2 bases, and 19 bases lay in between. The CDR3 runs to 16 residues. CDR3 sequence (DNA): TGCAGTGCTAGACATTCCACGACCAAGATCCCCTACGAGCAGTACTTC. Translating it yields CSARHSTTKIPYEQYF.

The table lists this clonotype with many counts. The V and J genes are TRBV20-1 and TRBJ2-7, with TRBD2 matching 9 bases. CDR1 and CDR2 from the germline V gene are DFQATT and SNEGSKA (reference sequence). J was trimmed by 2 bases and V by 1 base; bases with no gene match: 3. The CDR3 sequence is 14 residues long. DNA for the CDR3: TGCAGTGCTAGAGGACTAGCGGAAACCTACGAGCAGTACTTC. This sequence encodes CSARGLAETYEQYF.

V usage is TRBV5-8 and J usage is TRBJ2-5, with a tentative D call TRBD1 (5 bases). V gave up 0 bases and J gave up 1 base, with 13 bases separating them. There are 16 residues in the CDR3. Looked up from germline, CDR1 is SGHTS and CDR2 is YDEGEE. The chain's CDR3 is CASSLGTETAQETQYF. CDR3 sequence (DNA): TGTGCCAGCAGCTTGGGTACAGAGACAGCCCAAGAGACCCAGTACTTC.

The chain has TRBV2 and TRBJ1-5; TRBD1 matches at 7 bases. Germline CDR1 and CDR2: SNHLY and FYNNEI. V shed 8 bases and J 4 bases; nucleotides not matched to a gene: 5. The CDR3 covers 13 residues. The CDR3 is CASQTGINQPQHF. CDR3 sequence (DNA): TGTGCCAGCCAGACAGGGATTAATCAGCCCCAGCATTTT.

This clonotype was seen at least ten times. This sequence joins TRBV28 and TRBJ1-2; D not resolved. The CDR3 loop spans 16 amino acids. The germline V gene has CDR1 MDHEN and CDR2 SYDVKM. Between the trimmed V and J ends, which lost 1 base and 4 bases, there was a span of 16 bases. CDR3 residues: CASSLFSVGRVYGYTF. The CDR3 DNA reads as TGTGCCAGCAGTTTATTCTCCGTGGGGAGGGTCTATGGCTACACCTTC.

This clonotype occurred many times. The chain has TRBV5-5 and TRBJ2-7, with 12 bases identical to TRBD2. Germline values: CDR1 SGHKS, CDR2 YYEKEE (reference sequence). With 1 base clipped from V and 5 bases from J, the junction kept 4 bases outside the gene matches. The CDR3 runs 15 residues. CDR3 amino acids: CASSLSSGRAHEQYF. The CDR3 coding sequence is TGTGCCAGCAGCTTGTCTAGCGGGAGGGCCCACGAGCAGTACTTC.

This clonotype has a count of ten or more. DNA of the CDR3: TGTGCCAGCAGTTATTTCCTCGGCACAGATACGCAGTATTTT. Translating it yields CASSYFLGTDTQYF. The rearrangement links TRBV6-2 or TRBV6-3 to TRBJ2-3; no reliable D call. This CDR3 spans 14 amino acids. V gave up 3 bases and J gave up 1 base, with 8 bases separating them. The germline V gene has CDR1 MNHEY and CDR2 SVGEGT.

This clonotype has at least ten counts. This CDR3 is CASSTPDLTSGLSYNEQFF. The CDR3 nucleotides are TGTGCCAGTAGTACCCCAGACCTGACTAGCGGGCTTTCCTACAATGAGCAGTTCTTC. J is TRBJ2-1 and V is TRBV19; 10 bases align to TRBD2. The trim removed 4 bases at V and 1 base at J, leaving 13 bases unmatched. The germline V gene encodes CDR1 LNHDA and CDR2 SQIVND (reference sequence). The CDR3 contains 19 residues.

There are many counts of this clonotype. This rearrangement joins TRBV25-1 to TRBJ1-6; D is ambiguous. The CDR3 covers 13 residues. Germline CDR1 reads MGHDK; CDR2 reads SYGVNS. The V gene lost 3 bases and the J gene lost 9 bases, with 9 bases spanning the gap. CDR3 region: CASSDYPGSPLHF. The CDR3 bases are TGTGCCAGCAGTGATTATCCGGGTTCACCCCTCCACTTT.

This clonotype was observed at least ten times. The V and J genes are TRBV12-3 or TRBV12-4 and TRBJ2-3; 8 bases fit TRBD2. This CDR3 is 17 amino acids long. The trim removed 5 bases at V and 2 bases at J, leaving 12 bases unmatched. The CDR3 spells CASSPPGGREPTDTQYF. CDR3 coding DNA: TGTGCCAGCAGTCCCCCGGGGGGGCGGGAGCCCACAGATACGCAGTATTTT.

This clonotype came up a few times. The chain uses TRBV4-2 and TRBJ2-3; tentatively, D is TRBD2 (6 bases). This CDR3 has 17 residues. Germline CDR1 and CDR2: LGHNA and YNFKEQ. Trimming took off 1 base at V and 3 bases at J, with 17 bases between the two ends. CDR3 bases: TGTGCCAGCAGCCAAGGAATCATAGCGGAAGGGACAGATACGCAGTATTTT. It encodes CASSQGIIAEGTDTQYF.

The gene calls are TRBV28 and TRBJ2-7; D is possibly TRBD1 or TRBD2 (5 bases each). V dropped 7 bases and J dropped 3 bases, with 16 bases sitting between them. The CDR3 length is 14 residues. Germline V gene lookup returns CDR1 MDHEN and CDR2 SYDVKM. Here the CDR3 DNA reads TGTGCCAGCATCGCCGGGACGGTACGCTACGAGCAGTACTTC. This sequence encodes CASIAGTVRYEQYF.

This clonotype was seen a handful of times. This rearrangement joins TRBV6-5 to TRBJ2-6; D unclear. Trimming removed 1 base from V and 2 bases from J, with 6 bases in between. Germline V gene sequence: CDR1 MNHEY, CDR2 SVGAGI. The CDR3 is 15 amino acids. The CDR3: CASSYYGPGANVLTF. For the CDR3, the DNA is TGTGCCAGCAGTTACTACGGTCCTGGGGCCAACGTCCTGACTTTC.